This is a list of T cell receptor beta chains from one sample in a study of beta chain features in type 1 diabetes. Libraries were prepared by immunoSEQ multiplex PCR; TCRdb keeps only in-frame clonotypes and omits some of them. Of 330,000 or so clones in the sample, 14% were seen once. Sequenced sample: central memory CD4+ T cells from blood. The receptors were gathered from a man aged 30-40 years in good health. Each CDR3 is given with its conserved first and last residue. The order of the fields is CDR3 length, D gene, J gene, V gene, clone size, CDR3 protein, CDR3 DNA. A D gene is named only where the DNA matches it firmly. A clone size is listed for some rows: how often the clone was seen (once, few, many), or a class if it is expanded.

12	NA	TRBJ1-2	TRBV19	NA	CASKEVYYGYTF	TGTGCCAGTAAGGAGGTATACTATGGCTACACCTTC
14	NA	TRBJ1-6	TRBV19	few	CASSTAYYNSPLHF	TGTGCCAGTAGTACCGCATACTATAATTCACCCCTCCACTTT
13	TRBD2	TRBJ2-1	TRBV27	NA	CAILAGVHNEQFF	TGTGCCATCCTAGCGGGGGTACACAATGAGCAGTTCTTC
14	NA	TRBJ1-1	TRBV9	few	CASSPNGEGQMAFF	TGTGCCAGCAGCCCCAATGGCGAGGGGCAGATGGCTTTCTTT
14	NA	TRBJ1-6	TRBV11-3	few	CASSLGSINSPLHF	TGTGCCAGCAGCTTAGGCTCTATTAATTCACCCCTCCACTTT
13	NA	TRBJ1-1	TRBV14	many	CASSQVWNTEAFF	TGTGCCAGCAGCCAAGTCTGGAACACTGAAGCTTTCTTT
13	TRBD1	TRBJ1-2	TRBV6-1	NA	CASGQGNQYGYTF	TGTGCCAGCGGACAGGGGAACCAATATGGCTACACCTTC
15	NA	TRBJ1-2	TRBV30	NA	CAWTGATTFGYGYTF	TGTGCCTGGACGGGCGCGACTACATTTGGCTATGGCTACACCTTC
13	NA	TRBJ2-5	TRBV28	few	CASSLLYQETQYF	TGTGCCAGCAGTTTACTTTACCAAGAGACCCAGTACTTC
15	NA	TRBJ2-5	TRBV10-3	few	CAISESMAPEETQYF	TGTGCCATCAGTGAGTCGATGGCCCCCGAAGAGACCCAGTACTTC
14	TRBD1	TRBJ1-1	TRBV9	few	CASSVGQWGTEAFF	TGTGCCAGCAGCGTGGGACAGTGGGGGACTGAAGCTTTCTTT
13	NA	TRBJ2-5	TRBV7-2	NA	CASSLTAQETQYF	TGTGCCAGCAGCTTAACAGCTCAAGAGACCCAGTACTTC
15	NA	TRBJ1-2	TRBV6-5	NA	CASSYSPTANYGYTF	TGTGCCAGCAGTTACTCACCGACTGCTAACTATGGCTACACCTTC
16	NA	TRBJ2-3	TRBV5-4	few	CASSLAGLFSTDTQYF	TGTGCCAGCAGCTTGGCGGGTCTGTTTAGCACAGATACGCAGTATTTT
11	NA	TRBJ2-1	TRBV7-3	NA	CASSTGNEQFF	TGTGCCAGCAGCACGGGCAATGAGCAGTTCTTC
16	NA	TRBJ1-4	TRBV6-6	few	CASKYRVGPTNEKLFF	TGTGCCAGCAAATACAGGGTCGGTCCAACTAATGAAAAACTGTTTTTT
17	NA	TRBJ1-2	TRBV7-2	NA	CASSAVISGTGNYGYTF	TGTGCCAGCAGCGCCGTGATTTCGGGTACAGGGAACTATGGCTACACCTTC
13	NA	TRBJ1-5	TRBV7-2	few	CASSARDNQPQHF	TGTGCCAGCAGCGCGCGCGACAATCAGCCCCAGCATTTT
13	NA	TRBJ2-3	TRBV7-2	NA	CASSLGRELTQYF	TGTGCCAGCAGCTTAGGCAGGGAGTTAACGCAGTATTTT
17	TRBD2	TRBJ2-1	TRBV2	many	CASGRRTSGTYYNEQFF	TGTGCCAGCGGAAGAAGAACTAGCGGGACTTACTACAATGAGCAGTTCTTC
14	TRBD1	TRBJ1-2	TRBV19	NA	CASSSGTGVYGYTF	TGTGCCAGTAGTTCCGGGACAGGGGTCTATGGCTACACCTTC
14	NA	TRBJ2-5	TRBV5-1	few	CASSPEHLRETQYF	TGCGCCAGCAGCCCTGAGCATCTCCGGGAGACCCAGTACTTC
15	TRBD2	TRBJ2-5	TRBV6-6	few	CASSPIAGAGETQYF	TGTGCCAGCAGTCCCATAGCGGGAGCGGGGGAGACCCAGTACTTC
18	NA	TRBJ1-1	TRBV4-1	NA	CASSPLGGAGRFGTEAFF	TGCGCCAGCAGCCCCCTTGGGGGGGCGGGGAGGTTTGGCACTGAAGCTTTCTTT
12	NA	TRBJ1-2	TRBV5-1	NA	CASSLGIRGYTF	TGCGCCAGCAGCTTGGGGATCCGTGGCTACACCTTC
13	NA	TRBJ1-3	TRBV25-1	few	CASSDWDRNTIYF	TGTGCCAGCAGTGACTGGGACAGAAACACCATATATTTT
16	TRBD2	TRBJ2-5	TRBV10-2	few	CASSGGLAGGFETQYF	TGCGCCAGCAGTGGTGGACTAGCGGGGGGGTTCGAGACCCAGTACTTC
16	NA	TRBJ2-1	TRBV7-2	NA	CASSLNGVSSYNEQFF	TGTGCCAGCAGCTTAAATGGGGTGTCGTCCTACAATGAGCAGTTCTTC
13	NA	TRBJ2-3	TRBV7-3	NA	CASSGTGTDTQYF	TGTGCCAGCAGCGGTACAGGGACAGATACGCAGTATTTT
15	NA	TRBJ2-7	TRBV7-9	NA	CASSPLGLGSYEQYF	TGTGCCAGCAGCCCCCTAGGCCTTGGCTCCTACGAGCAGTACTTC
14	TRBD2	TRBJ2-1	TRBV4-3	many	CASSQDLAGVEQFF	TGCGCCAGCAGCCAGGATCTAGCGGGAGTTGAGCAGTTCTTC
17	TRBD2	TRBJ2-5	TRBV7-9	NA	CASSSSLLAGGEETQYF	TGTGCCAGCAGCTCCTCCCTTTTAGCGGGGGGGGAAGAGACCCAGTACTTC
16	NA	TRBJ1-3	TRBV5-1	few	CASSPTGGSSGNTIYF	TGCGCCAGCAGCCCGACAGGAGGGAGCTCTGGAAACACCATATATTTT
13	NA	TRBJ2-2	TRBV5-6	NA	CASSLVNTGELFF	TGTGCCAGCAGCTTAGTCAACACCGGGGAGCTGTTTTTT
15	TRBD2	TRBJ2-3	TRBV5-6	NA	CASSLVLAGTDTQYF	TGTGCCAGCAGCTTGGTCCTAGCGGGCACAGATACGCAGTATTTT
13	NA	TRBJ2-7	TRBV7-2	NA	CASSLKGSYEQYF	TGTGCCAGCAGCTTAAAGGGATCCTACGAGCAGTACTTC
15	TRBD1	TRBJ2-1	TRBV2	NA	CAGSHRGQGGNEQFF	TGTGCCGGAAGTCATAGGGGACAGGGAGGGAATGAGCAGTTCTTC
14	NA	TRBJ1-4	TRBV7-9	few	CASSLGAANEKLFF	TGTGCCAGCAGCTTAGGGGCGGCTAATGAAAAACTGTTTTTT
14	NA	TRBJ1-2	TRBV18	NA	CASSPQQGIYGYTF	TGTGCCAGCTCACCACAACAGGGAATTTATGGCTACACCTTC
14	NA	TRBJ1-5	TRBV9	NA	CASSVEPLGQPQHF	TGTGCCAGTAGCGTAGAACCCCTGGGCCAGCCCCAGCATTTT
14	TRBD1	TRBJ1-5	TRBV11-2	NA	CASSKGTVNQPQHF	TGCGCCAGCAGCAAGGGGACAGTGAATCAGCCCCAGCATTTT
12	NA	TRBJ2-2	TRBV30	few	CAWRLNTGELFF	TGTGCCTGGAGACTGAACACCGGGGAGCTGTTTTTT
15	NA	TRBJ2-7	TRBV5-1	few	CASSLGPGGAYEQYF	TGCGCCAGCAGCTTGGGTCCAGGTGGGGCCTACGAGCAGTACTTC
15	NA	TRBJ2-6	TRBV19	few	CASTKEGVGANVLTF	TGTGCCAGTACCAAGGAGGGGGTTGGGGCCAACGTCCTGACTTTC
17	TRBD1	TRBJ1-3	TRBV7-7	NA	CASSPGQGHFSGNTIYF	TGTGCTAGCAGCCCAGGACAGGGACACTTCTCTGGAAACACCATATATTTT
15	NA	TRBJ1-2	TRBV7-2	NA	CASSLSVAGYAGYTF	TGTGCCAGCAGCCTTAGCGTGGCAGGGTACGCTGGCTACACCTTC
15	TRBD2	TRBJ2-2	TRBV7-2	NA	CASSLELAGIGELFF	TGTGCCAGCAGCTTAGAACTAGCGGGGATCGGGGAGCTGTTTTTT
14	NA	TRBJ2-2	TRBV6-4	NA	CASSDSWNTGELFF	TGTGCCAGCAGTGACTCTTGGAACACCGGGGAGCTGTTTTTT